This is a list of T cell receptor beta chains from one sample in a study. TCRdb re-analysed the 5' RACE reads in MiXCR, keeping a single row per CDR3 protein. The data contain about 62,000 distinct CDR3 sequences, around 30% of them singletons. Sequencing was carried out using tumor-infiltrating naive CD4+ T cells sorted from the breast tumor. The receptors shown here come from a female donor with breast cancer. The CDR3 runs from the conserved cysteine through the conserved F or W. A D gene is named only where the DNA matches it firmly. Only part of the rows carry a size: once, few, many, or a class if the clone is expanded.

D gene: TRBD1; clone size: many; V gene: TRBV24-1; J gene: TRBJ1-2; CDR3 DNA: TGTGCCACCTCGGACAGGGTGGGCGATGGCTACACCTTC; CDR3 protein: CATSDRVGDGYTF
D gene: NA; clone size: few; V gene: TRBV2; J gene: TRBJ1-5; CDR3 DNA: TGTGCCGGCAGTGAAACAATCGGGGAAAATCAGCCCCAGCATTTT; CDR3 protein: CAGSETIGENQPQHF
D gene: NA; clone size: few; V gene: TRBV6-1; J gene: TRBJ1-5; CDR3 DNA: TGTGCCAGCAGTGAAAGGGGCAGAGGCAATCAGCCCCAGCATTTT; CDR3 protein: CASSERGRGNQPQHF
D gene: TRBD2; clone size: NA; V gene: TRBV7-8; J gene: TRBJ2-5; CDR3 DNA: TGTGCCAGCAGCCAAGTGCGGGAGGGAGCGGGGACCCAGTACTTC; CDR3 protein: CASSQVREGAGTQYF
D gene: NA; clone size: NA; V gene: TRBV10-3; J gene: TRBJ1-2; CDR3 DNA: TGTGCCATCAGTGAGGGGGGAAACCCTAACTATGGCTACACCTTC; CDR3 protein: CAISEGGNPNYGYTF
D gene: TRBD1; clone size: NA; V gene: TRBV6-2/TRBV6-3; J gene: TRBJ1-1; CDR3 DNA: TGTGCCAGCAGTTACTATCCCGGGACAGAGAACACTGAAGCTTTCTTT; CDR3 protein: CASSYYPGTENTEAFF
D gene: NA; clone size: NA; V gene: TRBV12-3/TRBV12-4; J gene: TRBJ2-1; CDR3 DNA: TGTGCCAGCAGTTTTAATGGGGGGCGAAGTGAGCAGTTCTTC; CDR3 protein: CASSFNGGRSEQFF
D gene: TRBD2; clone size: NA; V gene: TRBV9; J gene: TRBJ2-5; CDR3 DNA: TGTGCCAGCAGCGTAGCGGGGGGGGAGACCCAGTACTTC; CDR3 protein: CASSVAGGETQYF
D gene: NA; clone size: NA; V gene: TRBV9; J gene: TRBJ2-7; CDR3 DNA: TGTGCCAGCAGCGCAAGCCTCATTACCTACGAGCAGTACTTC; CDR3 protein: CASSASLITYEQYF
D gene: NA; clone size: many; V gene: TRBV7-8; J gene: TRBJ2-7; CDR3 DNA: TGTGCCAGCAGCTTAGGTCGAGAATCCTACGAGCAGTACTTC; CDR3 protein: CASSLGRESYEQYF
D gene: NA; clone size: NA; V gene: TRBV5-1; J gene: TRBJ2-7; CDR3 DNA: TGCGCCAGCAGCCCAGACTGGACTACTTCCTACGAGCAGTACTTC; CDR3 protein: CASSPDWTTSYEQYF
D gene: TRBD1; clone size: few; V gene: TRBV9; J gene: TRBJ1-5; CDR3 DNA: TGTGCCAGCAGCGTAGGAGGGGGCCTGGAGGGCAATCAGCCCCAGCATTTT; CDR3 protein: CASSVGGGLEGNQPQHF
D gene: NA; clone size: NA; V gene: TRBV12-3/TRBV12-4; J gene: TRBJ1-2; CDR3 DNA: TGTGCCAGCAGTTTATCCAGAATATATGGCTACACCTTC; CDR3 protein: CASSLSRIYGYTF
D gene: NA; clone size: many; V gene: TRBV20-1; J gene: TRBJ1-1; CDR3 DNA: TGCAGCACACCCGGGACCTTTGGCGCTGAAGCTTTCTTT; CDR3 protein: CSTPGTFGAEAFF
D gene: NA; clone size: NA; V gene: TRBV6-1; J gene: TRBJ1-4; CDR3 DNA: TGTGCCAGCAGCGAGGCGTCTAATGAAAAACTGTTTTTT; CDR3 protein: CASSEASNEKLFF
D gene: NA; clone size: NA; V gene: TRBV9; J gene: TRBJ2-1; CDR3 DNA: TGTGCCAGCAGCTGGACGCACGCCTACAATGAGCAGTTCTTC; CDR3 protein: CASSWTHAYNEQFF
D gene: TRBD2; clone size: few; V gene: TRBV4-3; J gene: TRBJ2-1; CDR3 DNA: TGCGCCGGCAGCTTACTAGCGGGAGGGTCCTACAATGAGCAGTTCTTC; CDR3 protein: CAGSLLAGGSYNEQFF
D gene: TRBD2; clone size: few; V gene: TRBV7-2; J gene: TRBJ2-1; CDR3 DNA: TGTGCCAGCAACCCGAGCGGGGAAGCCTACAATGAGCAGTTCTTC; CDR3 protein: CASNPSGEAYNEQFF
D gene: NA; clone size: many; V gene: TRBV29-1; J gene: TRBJ1-1; CDR3 DNA: TGCAGCGCCGAGCCCAGGGCGAACACTGAAGCTTTCTTT; CDR3 protein: CSAEPRANTEAFF
D gene: TRBD2; clone size: few; V gene: TRBV7-3; J gene: TRBJ2-2; CDR3 DNA: TGTGCCAGCAGCTTACCCGGACTAGCGGGATCCACCGGGGAGCTGTTTTTT; CDR3 protein: CASSLPGLAGSTGELFF
D gene: NA; clone size: NA; V gene: TRBV5-5; J gene: TRBJ2-3; CDR3 DNA: TGTGCCAGCAGCTTCTTTCCGGAGAACACAGATACGCAGTATTTT; CDR3 protein: CASSFFPENTDTQYF
D gene: TRBD1; clone size: many; V gene: TRBV28; J gene: TRBJ1-2; CDR3 DNA: TGTGCCAGCAGTCCCACGGGACAGGGAAGGGCTAACTATGGCTACACCTTC; CDR3 protein: CASSPTGQGRANYGYTF
D gene: TRBD2; clone size: NA; V gene: TRBV27; J gene: TRBJ2-1; CDR3 DNA: TGTGCCAGCAGGAGGGAGGGAGGCAACAATGAGCAGTTCTTC; CDR3 protein: CASRREGGNNEQFF
D gene: NA; clone size: many; V gene: TRBV5-1; J gene: TRBJ2-1; CDR3 DNA: TGCGCCAGCGGCTATCAGAGCTCCTACAATGAGCAGTTCTTC; CDR3 protein: CASGYQSSYNEQFF
D gene: TRBD2; clone size: NA; V gene: TRBV7-8; J gene: TRBJ2-3; CDR3 DNA: TGTGCCAGCAGCTTAAACTTAGCGGGACCGGTTGGTGATACGCAGTATTTT; CDR3 protein: CASSLNLAGPVGDTQYF
D gene: NA; clone size: NA; V gene: TRBV2; J gene: TRBJ2-6; CDR3 DNA: TGTGCCAGCACCCAGGAGTATTCTGGGGCCAACGTCCTGACTTTC; CDR3 protein: CASTQEYSGANVLTF
D gene: TRBD1; clone size: NA; V gene: TRBV5-8; J gene: TRBJ2-2; CDR3 DNA: TGTGCCAGCAGCCTCGGGGGACAGGGTTCCGGGGAGCTGTTTTTT; CDR3 protein: CASSLGGQGSGELFF
D gene: NA; clone size: NA; V gene: TRBV20-1; J gene: TRBJ1-5; CDR3 DNA: TGCAGTGCTAGGAACCTTGGCGATCAGTCCCAGCATTTT; CDR3 protein: CSARNLGDQSQHF
D gene: TRBD1; clone size: NA; V gene: TRBV6-1; J gene: TRBJ1-1; CDR3 DNA: TGTGCCAGCAGTGAGGGGGGGGACAGGGGAGCTTTCTTT; CDR3 protein: CASSEGGDRGAFF
D gene: TRBD2; clone size: many; V gene: TRBV4-2; J gene: TRBJ2-1; CDR3 DNA: TGTGCCAGCAGCCAAGGGGCGGGAGGGCCCAATGAGCAGTTCTTC; CDR3 protein: CASSQGAGGPNEQFF
D gene: TRBD2; clone size: NA; V gene: TRBV6-6; J gene: TRBJ2-1; CDR3 DNA: TGTGCCAGCAGCCAATGGACTAGCGGGCGGAACAATGAGCAGTTCTTC; CDR3 protein: CASSQWTSGRNNEQFF
D gene: TRBD1; clone size: few; V gene: TRBV20-1; J gene: TRBJ2-1; CDR3 DNA: TGCAGTGCTAGAGAAAAAAAGGACAGGGGGAGGTACAATGAGCAGTTCTTC; CDR3 protein: CSAREKKDRGRYNEQFF
D gene: TRBD2; clone size: many; V gene: TRBV6-1; J gene: TRBJ2-7; CDR3 DNA: TGTGCCAGCTGCGGGGGAGGACGCTACGAGCAGTACTTC; CDR3 protein: CASCGGGRYEQYF
D gene: TRBD2; clone size: many; V gene: TRBV9; J gene: TRBJ2-5; CDR3 DNA: TGTGCCAGCAGCGGATTGGCTAGCGGGGGAGGGGAGACCCAGTACTTC; CDR3 protein: CASSGLASGGGETQYF
D gene: TRBD2; clone size: NA; V gene: TRBV3-1; J gene: TRBJ2-5; CDR3 DNA: TGTGCCAGCAGCCATACGGGAGGAGAGACCCAGTACTTC; CDR3 protein: CASSHTGGETQYF
D gene: TRBD1; clone size: NA; V gene: TRBV3-1; J gene: TRBJ2-1; CDR3 DNA: TGTGCCAGCAGCCAAGTAGGGGGCCATGAGCAGTTCTTC; CDR3 protein: CASSQVGGHEQFF
D gene: NA; clone size: NA; V gene: TRBV30; J gene: TRBJ2-7; CDR3 DNA: TGTGCCTGGAGTCCCAGGGCAAACGAGCAGTACTTC; CDR3 protein: CAWSPRANEQYF
D gene: NA; clone size: NA; V gene: TRBV7-2; J gene: TRBJ2-7; CDR3 DNA: TGTGCCAGCAGCTTAGGTGGCGGGACGGTCGAGCAGTACTTC; CDR3 protein: CASSLGGGTVEQYF
D gene: NA; clone size: NA; V gene: TRBV3-1; J gene: TRBJ2-2; CDR3 DNA: TGTGCCAGCAGCGAGACTAGTTACGCCGGGGAGCTGTTTTTT; CDR3 protein: CASSETSYAGELFF
D gene: TRBD1; clone size: NA; V gene: TRBV20-1; J gene: TRBJ2-1; CDR3 DNA: TGCAGTGCTCCTCGACAGGGCTCCTACAATGAGCAGTTCTTC; CDR3 protein: CSAPRQGSYNEQFF
D gene: TRBD1; clone size: few; V gene: TRBV15; J gene: TRBJ2-7; CDR3 DNA: TGTGCCACCAGCAGAGATTTGGACAGGGACATTTCCTACGAGCAGTACTTC; CDR3 protein: CATSRDLDRDISYEQYF
D gene: TRBD1; clone size: many; V gene: TRBV5-1; J gene: TRBJ1-1; CDR3 DNA: TGCGCCAGCAGCCCAGGACAGGGGGGGGTGAACACTGAAGCTTTCTTT; CDR3 protein: CASSPGQGGVNTEAFF
D gene: NA; clone size: few; V gene: TRBV29-1; J gene: TRBJ1-2; CDR3 DNA: TGCAGCGTTGAATGGGTACCAGGGGATGGCTACACCTTC; CDR3 protein: CSVEWVPGDGYTF
D gene: TRBD1; clone size: many; V gene: TRBV20-1; J gene: TRBJ2-3; CDR3 DNA: TGCAGTGCTAGAGGGACAGGGAGCACAGATACGCAGTATTTT; CDR3 protein: CSARGTGSTDTQYF
D gene: TRBD2; clone size: NA; V gene: TRBV20-1; J gene: TRBJ2-5; CDR3 DNA: TGCAGTGCTAGCGGGCTAGCGGGGTACCAAGAGACCCCGTACTTC; CDR3 protein: CSASGLAGYQETPYF
D gene: TRBD1; clone size: once; V gene: TRBV12-3/TRBV12-4; J gene: TRBJ2-7; CDR3 DNA: TGTGCCAGCAGTCCCCAGGGACAGGGCGGGTCCGAGCAGTACTTC; CDR3 protein: CASSPQGQGGSEQYF
D gene: NA; clone size: NA; V gene: TRBV28; J gene: TRBJ1-5; CDR3 DNA: TGTGCCAGCAGTTTATCCTTGGAGCAGCACCAGCATTTT; CDR3 protein: CASSLSLEQHQHF
D gene: NA; clone size: once; V gene: TRBV28; J gene: TRBJ2-2; CDR3 DNA: TGTGCCAGCACCCAGTACGTGGGGGCCACCGGGGAGCTGTTTTTT; CDR3 protein: CASTQYVGATGELFF
D gene: NA; clone size: NA; V gene: TRBV5-1; J gene: TRBJ2-1; CDR3 DNA: TGCGCCAGCAGACCCCGGGGGAGGAGCTCCTACAATGAGCAGTTCTTC; CDR3 protein: CASRPRGRSSYNEQFF
D gene: TRBD1; clone size: few; V gene: TRBV12-3/TRBV12-4; J gene: TRBJ1-1; CDR3 DNA: TGTGCCAGCAGTTTACGGGACAGGGGCCCTGAAGCTTTCTTT; CDR3 protein: CASSLRDRGPEAFF
D gene: NA; clone size: NA; V gene: TRBV11-1; J gene: TRBJ2-2; CDR3 DNA: TGTGCCAGCAGCACTTGGAACAGGCCGAACACCGGGGAGCTGTTTTTT; CDR3 protein: CASSTWNRPNTGELFF
D gene: NA; clone size: few; V gene: TRBV7-8; J gene: TRBJ1-3; CDR3 DNA: TGTGCCAGCAGCTTATGGCGGGCAGGATCGAGAAACACCATATATTTT; CDR3 protein: CASSLWRAGSRNTIYF
D gene: NA; clone size: few; V gene: TRBV12-3/TRBV12-4; J gene: TRBJ2-5; CDR3 DNA: TGTGCCAGCAGTGACATCGGGGCAGAGACCCAGTACTTC; CDR3 protein: CASSDIGAETQYF
D gene: NA; clone size: few; V gene: TRBV28; J gene: TRBJ2-3; CDR3 DNA: TGTGCCAGCAGTGGATTCGGGAAGGGGGACACAGATACGCAGTATTTT; CDR3 protein: CASSGFGKGDTDTQYF
D gene: NA; clone size: NA; V gene: TRBV5-1; J gene: TRBJ2-7; CDR3 DNA: TGCGCCAGCAGCCTTGGGGACTACGAGCAGTACTTC; CDR3 protein: CASSLGDYEQYF